This T cell receptor (beta chain) was sequenced during a study of shared clonotypes between healthy human individuals. Turning to this clone: Its antigen is still unknown.

Profiled with immunoSEQ multiplex PCR; TCRdb holds only in-frame clones, not every one. The sample records more than 2,000,000 clones, more than 90% being singletons. Between the trimmed V and J ends, which lost 3 bases and 3 bases, there was a span of 11 bases. The CDR3 has 15 amino acids. The germline CDR1 and CDR2 sequences are LNHDA and SQIVND (reference sequence). Study findings and constraints: Generation probabilities of non-shared clonotypes were lower (relative to those shared by all four donors). Compared with memory subsets, naive subsets generally had larger estimated richness. Across a few donors, naive CD4 shared around 5%, naive CD8 more than 3%, memory CD4 2% to 2.5%, memory CD8 roughly 0.37%. Sharing of clonotypes among donors was expected to vary with sequencing depth.

This chain connects TRBV19 to TRBJ1-4; D possibly corresponds to TRBD1 (5 bases). This sequence originates from a man between 18 and 29 years old in good health. The sample taken for sequencing was naive CD4+ T cells sorted from blood. Subset indicated: CD45RA+ positively selected. This chain's CDR3 is CASSIGAVPNEKLFF. CDR3 nucleotides: TGTGCCAGTAGTATTGGGGCAGTACCTAATGAAAAACTGTTTTTT.